The entry that follows covers one T cell receptor beta chain sequence. The antigen this receptor binds is unknown. No much larger clonotype is one base removed from it; base qualities were not supplied. The cohort comprised several hundred healthy bone marrow donors. At the time of sampling, all cohort members were nominally healthy, though unrecorded immune exposures were likely present. The donor was CMV seropositive and belonged to the group of about 290 seropositive cohort members. A peripheral blood sample was provided by each donor, and peripheral blood mononuclear cells were used for TCR beta sequencing. Genomic DNA extraction from the blood cell samples was performed with the Qiagen DNeasy Blood Extraction Kit. This sample was taken from a study of cytomegalovirus exposure and HLA in healthy donors (dated by TCRdb to the late 2010s). Concerning the study at large: An earlier analysis of roughly 610 of the donors reported approximately 300 Gb of sequence data and 95 million to 130 million unique TCR beta sequences obtained from some 200 million T cells. Roughly 320 gigabases of sequencing data and about 92 million unique TCR sequences made up an early release that covered fewer than 650 HLA-typed donors. Of the 398 genotyped donors, 70% to 90% were placed in the genetic ancestry cluster associated with self-reported Caucasian donors. The study aimed to test whether signatures of past pathogen exposure could be identified by cataloging public T cell receptors. The T cell repertoires of around 730 subjects were profiled by immunosequencing and related to cytomegalovirus serostatus. Along with the approximately 620-subject first cohort, a separate validation cohort of over a hundred different subjects was used. To predict cytomegalovirus infection status, the study combined high-throughput TCR immunosequencing, statistical association of individual TCRs with disease status, and machine learning. A later analysis re-analyzed previously published TCR beta repertoires from approximately 700 donors and added high-resolution HLA genotyping to study TCR occurrence patterns. In the later analysis, no new phenotypic data were used to find candidate immune exposures; instead, reliance was placed on TCR beta sequences and their occurrence across donors. An earlier analysis of 450 to 750 of the donors used high-throughput TCR beta sequencing to judge whether each TCR beta V gene segment behaved as functional or pseudogenic. Donor age, sex, ethnicity and CMV serostatus were collected together with the repertoire data. A later genetic analysis used genome-wide SNP genotypes for about 60% of the roughly 700 donors, treating that subset as a discovery cohort. Every repertoire in the discovery cohort had been generated on one and the same sequencing platform. Both class I and class II loci were covered by HLA typing, at four-digit resolution. The number of typed donors differed by locus: about 629-630 for A, B, C, DRB1 and DQB1; roughly 510 for DQA1; around 580 for DPA1; and 400 to 480 for DPB1. Because of strong linkage in the cohort, four to six DR-DQ haplotypes were treated as single units for association and clustering. On average, about 240,000 unique TCR beta nucleotide sequences were sequenced per donor among a few hundred genotyped donors of the cohort, with around 19% of those sequences being non-productive. What the research found in general, with its limitations: In both the original and validation cohorts, the classifier was reported to diagnose cytomegalovirus status with high specificity and sensitivity. Compared with equally common non-associated chains, HLA-associated TCR beta chains in a later analysis were more clonally expanded and had lower generation probabilities. The study gave a list of roughly 150 TCR beta chains associated with cytomegalovirus. A further reported finding was that TCR beta sequences accurately predicted the HLA-A and HLA-B alleles for most subjects in the first cohort. Most CMV-associated TCR beta chains appeared to be HLA-restricted in a later analysis, and the HLA associations seemed to be driven largely by CMV exposure. Fewer than 20 rarely observed V segments, including chromosome 9 orphons, were excluded from the earlier analysis of several hundred of the donors because counts were too low. Because the 87-base-pair reads could not distinguish some IMGT-functional V segments, including TRBV6-2 and TRBV6-3, those segments were excluded. In an earlier analysis of about 600 of the donors, most TCR beta V segments appeared in productive rearrangements about 87% or about 30% of the time, broadly matching IMGT annotations. A group of highly shared sequence variants was considered likely to be a technical artifact of the sequencing pipeline. At a false discovery rate of 0.05, a later analysis linked around 15,000 TCR beta sequences to specific HLA alleles. Strong co-occurrence of HLA alleles, especially DR and DQ, made assigning TCR associations to individual alleles difficult. Roughly uniform sequencing depth across donors was assumed in presence/absence analyses, although this assumption may not hold. A later analysis reported that several top co-occurrence clusters appeared linked to parvovirus B19, influenza, CMV and Epstein-Barr virus. Most TCR sequences were observed very rarely across donors, whereas some public TCRs were present in many individuals. Correlated functional status among segregating V segments might reflect linkage disequilibrium, but an unknown experimental factor could not be ruled out. According to the authors, the approach could potentially be generalized to other disease states and immunological phenotypes. CMV serostatus was the only immune exposure information available for the cohort. This cohort had only TCR beta chains sequenced, and the lack of alpha or paired-chain data limited which features could be detected. In vitro tests confirmed that a few of the cytomegalovirus-associated TCR beta chains recognize cytomegalovirus antigens. In a later analysis, TCR association rates were found to vary across HLA loci, with the most associated TCRs seen for DRB1 alleles and the fewest for HLA-C alleles. An association between a missense DCLRE1C variant and V-gene and J-gene trimming of TCR beta chains was found in a later genetic analysis and replicated in an independent cohort. Because HLA typing was unavailable for some donors at each locus, only the typed subset was used in association tests. Compared with the roughly 670-donor mean, donors in an Asian-associated ancestry cluster had fewer N-insertions in productive TCRs, according to a later genetic analysis.

The method behind the library was the immunoSEQ multiplex PCR assay. The multiplex PCR relied on a mix of 60 forward primers for TCR Vbeta segments and 13 reverse primers for TCR Jbeta segments. The CDR3 region of rearranged TCR beta genes was amplified from genomic DNA by a multiplex PCR assay. Amplified TCR beta libraries were sequenced as 87-base-pair reads on the Illumina HiSeq System. In the paper's pipeline: A later analysis tallied tens of millions of unique TCR beta chains across the 610 or so repertoires, and roughly 11 million of those chains were shared by two or more donors. Raw reads were error-corrected and collapsed into unique sequences by a nearest-neighbor algorithm in which closely related sequences were merged to remove PCR and sequencing errors. To assign V, D and J gene segments, CDR3 sequences were aligned to IMGT reference sequences. For a sequence to be retained, a match of at least six nucleotides to both a V gene segment and a J gene segment was required. Rearrangements were called productive when the CDR3 lacked stop codons and stayed in frame with V and J; all others were non-productive. CDR3 was defined according to IMGT convention as the region running from the second conserved V-encoded cysteine to the conserved J-encoded phenylalanine. In an earlier analysis of 550 to 650 of the donors, sequences lacking an unambiguous match to a single V gene segment were excluded. In an earlier analysis of some 590 of the donors, a V segment was called functional when productive rearrangements were above 56.7%, and segregating when the standard deviation between donors exceeded 5%. To diagnose cytomegalovirus status from the catalog of TCR beta chain sequences, a statistical classification framework was built. A later analysis assigned V and J genes by comparing TCR nucleotide sequences with IMGT/GENE-DB human TR gene sequences. The TCRdist pipeline was used in a later analysis to assign CDR3 sequences and most-parsimonious VDJ recombination scenarios. In a later analysis, every TCR beta chain was defined by the combination of its CDR3 amino acid sequence and its V-gene family, and reads without a unique V-gene family were dropped. In a later analysis, 450 to 600 highly shared, low-generation-probability nucleotide sequences were removed to address suspected cross-contamination and a sequencing artifact. A later analysis calculated a clonal expansion index for each public chain from normalized within-repertoire ranks of inferred template counts. In a later analysis, generation probabilities were computed with a VDJ recombination model fitted to out-of-frame rearrangements, and the resulting probabilities were checked against IGoR. Hypergeometric tests were used in a later analysis to score TCR-TCR, TCR-HLA and TCR-CMV co-occurrence, with a repertoire-size bias correction applied to the TCR pairs. A later analysis estimated false discovery rates by permuting HLA or CMV assignments 20 times. In a later analysis, co-occurring TCRs were grouped using DBSCAN, and TCRdist sequence similarity was added for clustering within HLA-allele-positive subsets. Co-occurrence clustering excluded repertoires with fewer than 30,000 or more than 120,000 public chains, plus five with anomalous nucleotide sharing. This immuneACCESS table, as held by TCRdb, lists in-frame sequences with V and J called but not all clones. Of the missing ones, under half trace to an unresolved V gene in checked studies; the others have no known cause. That table supplies the V and J calls and clone size; D and trimming were determined from the DNA. For this sample the table gives about 200,000 clones, of which 70% to 80% were detected only once. Jointly, the top ten make up over 2% of the sample.

CDR1 and CDR2 are read off the germline V gene as SNHLY and FYNNEI. Unmatched junction bases come to 5, with V trimmed by 6 bases and J by 4 bases. Measured from the cysteine to the phenylalanine, the CDR3 is 14 residues long. Only CDR3 DNA is held: 42 bases, read in frame from base 1. The receptor was derived from a woman aged 25 to 39 in good health and CMV-seropositive. This chain is built from TRBV2 and TRBJ1-4, and TRBD1 matches 7 of the central bases. The sequencing sample was made of PBMCs. The nucleotides are TGTGCCAGCAGGGAGGGACAGATTAATGAAAAACTGTTTTTT. Its protein is CASREGQINEKLFF.